A selection of T cell receptor beta chains follows, all from one sample in a study of radiotherapy plus CTLA-4 blockade in lung cancer. The repertoire was sequenced with immunoSEQ multiplex PCR; TCRdb's copy has only in-frame clones and lacks some. The sample records roughly 75,000 clones, about four fifths being singletons. The input for sequencing was peripheral blood, taken from a patient treated with radiotherapy plus ipilimumab. The receptors were sampled from a human donor with non-small cell lung cancer who had stable disease on radiotherapy plus ipilimumab. The CDR3 runs from the conserved cysteine through the conserved F or W. Each record gives: CDR3 DNA, CDR3 protein, CDR3 length, J gene, D gene, clone size, V gene. D genes are given only for firm matches. Rows give clone size only sometimes, using once, few, many, or a class for an expanded clone.

CDR3nt: TGTGCCAGTAGTAGGGCTAGCGGAGGTACGTACGAGCAGTACTTC
CDR3aa: CASSRASGGTYEQYF
len: 15
j_gene: TRBJ2-7
d_gene: TRBD2
abundance: NA
v_gene: TRBV19

CDR3nt: TGTGCCAGCAGCGCTCGGGACAAGAACACTGAAGCTTTCTTT
CDR3aa: CASSARDKNTEAFF
len: 14
j_gene: TRBJ1-1
d_gene: NA
abundance: NA
v_gene: TRBV9

CDR3nt: TGTGCCAGCAGCTGGACTAGCGGAAACACCGGGGAGCTGTTTTTT
CDR3aa: CASSWTSGNTGELFF
len: 15
j_gene: TRBJ2-2
d_gene: TRBD2
abundance: NA
v_gene: TRBV7-6

CDR3nt: TGTGCCAGCACCCGAGGGTGGAACACAGATACGCAGTATTTT
CDR3aa: CASTRGWNTDTQYF
len: 14
j_gene: TRBJ2-3
d_gene: NA
abundance: NA
v_gene: TRBV5-4

CDR3nt: TGCGCCAGCAGCCAAGATCCCCCAGGACGTAATGAAAAACTGTTTTTT
CDR3aa: CASSQDPPGRNEKLFF
len: 16
j_gene: TRBJ1-4
d_gene: NA
abundance: NA
v_gene: TRBV4-1

CDR3nt: TGCGCCAGCAGTCCGCGGGCCTTCTACGAGCAGTACTTC
CDR3aa: CASSPRAFYEQYF
len: 13
j_gene: TRBJ2-7
d_gene: NA
abundance: NA
v_gene: TRBV10-1

CDR3nt: TGTGCCAGCAGCCCCATCATGGAGGGCGGGGACACCGGGGAGCTGTTTTTT
CDR3aa: CASSPIMEGGDTGELFF
len: 17
j_gene: TRBJ2-2
d_gene: NA
abundance: NA
v_gene: TRBV7-8

CDR3nt: TGCGCCAGCAGACTGGAAAGTAACACTGAAGCTTTCTTT
CDR3aa: CASRLESNTEAFF
len: 13
j_gene: TRBJ1-1
d_gene: NA
abundance: NA
v_gene: TRBV5-1

CDR3nt: TGTGCCAGCAGTTTATCGGCGTCGGGAGGGCGAGACGAGCAGTACTTC
CDR3aa: CASSLSASGGRDEQYF
len: 16
j_gene: TRBJ2-7
d_gene: TRBD2
abundance: NA
v_gene: TRBV27

CDR3nt: TGCGCCAGCAGCTTACGGGACAGGGGTTACGAGCAGTACTTC
CDR3aa: CASSLRDRGYEQYF
len: 14
j_gene: TRBJ2-7
d_gene: TRBD1
abundance: once
v_gene: TRBV5-1

CDR3nt: TGTGCCAGCAGGCCGACTATCGCGAACACCGGGGAGCTGTTTTTT
CDR3aa: CASRPTIANTGELFF
len: 15
j_gene: TRBJ2-2
d_gene: NA
abundance: NA
v_gene: TRBV5-4

CDR3nt: TGTGCCAGCAGCCAAGGGATTAGCGGGGGGGCCCGAGTCTACGAGCAGTACTTC
CDR3aa: CASSQGISGGARVYEQYF
len: 18
j_gene: TRBJ2-7
d_gene: TRBD2
abundance: once
v_gene: TRBV14

CDR3nt: TGCAGCGCTCGGACTAGTGGGACCGGGGAGCTGTTTTTT
CDR3aa: CSARTSGTGELFF
len: 13
j_gene: TRBJ2-2
d_gene: TRBD2
abundance: NA
v_gene: TRBV29-1

CDR3nt: TGTGCCAGCAGTGAATACGCCAGCGGGAGTTTCACCGGGGAGCTGTTTTTT
CDR3aa: CASSEYASGSFTGELFF
len: 17
j_gene: TRBJ2-2
d_gene: TRBD2
abundance: NA
v_gene: TRBV25-1

CDR3nt: TGTGCCAGCAGCCAAAGGACAGGGAGGAACACTGAAGCTTTCTTT
CDR3aa: CASSQRTGRNTEAFF
len: 15
j_gene: TRBJ1-1
d_gene: TRBD1
abundance: NA
v_gene: TRBV14

CDR3nt: TGTGCCAGCCGGCCCCCCGGGACCCGAGGGAACACTGAAGCTTTCTTT
CDR3aa: CASRPPGTRGNTEAFF
len: 16
j_gene: TRBJ1-1
d_gene: NA
abundance: NA
v_gene: TRBV28

CDR3nt: TGTGCCAGCAGCCCGGAAGATGGGGGGGATCAGCCCCAGCATTTT
CDR3aa: CASSPEDGGDQPQHF
len: 15
j_gene: TRBJ1-5
d_gene: NA
abundance: NA
v_gene: TRBV7-8

CDR3nt: TGTGCCAGCAGTGAATTGGGGGCAAGGTGGGCTTTCTTT
CDR3aa: CASSELGARWAFF
len: 13
j_gene: TRBJ1-1
d_gene: NA
abundance: once
v_gene: TRBV25-1

CDR3nt: TGTGCCAGCAGCCTCGAGGGTGTGAGCTCCTACGAGCAGTACTTC
CDR3aa: CASSLEGVSSYEQYF
len: 15
j_gene: TRBJ2-7
d_gene: NA
abundance: NA
v_gene: TRBV4-2